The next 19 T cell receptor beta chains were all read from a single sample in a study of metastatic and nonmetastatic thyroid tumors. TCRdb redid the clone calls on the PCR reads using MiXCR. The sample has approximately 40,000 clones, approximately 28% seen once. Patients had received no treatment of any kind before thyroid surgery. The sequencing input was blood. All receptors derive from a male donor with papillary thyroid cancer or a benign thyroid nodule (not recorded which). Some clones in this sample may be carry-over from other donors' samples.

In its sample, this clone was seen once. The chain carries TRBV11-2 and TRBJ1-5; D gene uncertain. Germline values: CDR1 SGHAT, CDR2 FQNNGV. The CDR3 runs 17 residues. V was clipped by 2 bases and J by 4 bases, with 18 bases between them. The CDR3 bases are TGTGCCAGCAGCTTATACGCAGCCCCCCATACTAATCAGCCCCAGCATTTT. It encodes CASSLYAAPHTNQPQHF.

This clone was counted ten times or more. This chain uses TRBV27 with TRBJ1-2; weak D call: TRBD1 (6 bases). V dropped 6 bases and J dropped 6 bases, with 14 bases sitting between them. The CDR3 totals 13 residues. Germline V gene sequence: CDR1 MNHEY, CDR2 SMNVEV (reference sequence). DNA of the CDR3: TGTGCCAGCAGAAAGGGGGAGGTGGATGGCTACACCTTC. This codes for CASRKGEVDGYTF.

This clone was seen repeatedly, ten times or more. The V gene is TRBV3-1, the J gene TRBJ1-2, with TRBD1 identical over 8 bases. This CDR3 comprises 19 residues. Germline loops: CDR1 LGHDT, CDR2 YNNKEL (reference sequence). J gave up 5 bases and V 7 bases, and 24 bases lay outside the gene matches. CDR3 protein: CASNRHPRGGDRLPYGYTF. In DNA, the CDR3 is TGTGCCAGCAACCGCCACCCGCGGGGGGGGGACAGGCTACCATATGGCTACACCTTC.

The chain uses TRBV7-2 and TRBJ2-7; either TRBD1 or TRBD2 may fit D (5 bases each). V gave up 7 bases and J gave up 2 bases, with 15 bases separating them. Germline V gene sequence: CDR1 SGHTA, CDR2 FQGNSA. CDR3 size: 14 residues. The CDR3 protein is CASTQKGRTYEQYF. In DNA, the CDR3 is TGTGCCAGCACTCAAAAGGGACGGACCTACGAGCAGTACTTC.

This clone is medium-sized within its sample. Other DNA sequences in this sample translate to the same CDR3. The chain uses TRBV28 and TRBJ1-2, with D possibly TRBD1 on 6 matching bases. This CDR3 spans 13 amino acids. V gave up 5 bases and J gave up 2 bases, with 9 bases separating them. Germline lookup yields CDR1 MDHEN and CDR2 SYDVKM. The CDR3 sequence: CASSLRGNYGYTF. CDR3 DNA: TGTGCCAGCAGTCTCAGGGGAAACTATGGCTACACCTTC.

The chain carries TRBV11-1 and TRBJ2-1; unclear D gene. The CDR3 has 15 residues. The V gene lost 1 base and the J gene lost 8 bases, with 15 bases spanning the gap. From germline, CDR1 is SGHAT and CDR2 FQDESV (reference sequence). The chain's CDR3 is CASSLDGPTCDEQFF. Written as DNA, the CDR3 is TGTGCCAGCAGCTTAGATGGCCCCACGTGTGATGAGCAGTTCTTC.

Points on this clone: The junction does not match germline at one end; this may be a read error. The CDR3 bases are TGTGCCAGCAGATACGCGAGGCCCCACTACGATCAGGACTTC. Encoded protein: CASRYARPHYDQDF. V is TRBV11-2 and J is TRBJ2-7; D ambiguous. CDR3 length: 14 residues. CDR1 and CDR2 (germline): SGHAT, FQNNGV.

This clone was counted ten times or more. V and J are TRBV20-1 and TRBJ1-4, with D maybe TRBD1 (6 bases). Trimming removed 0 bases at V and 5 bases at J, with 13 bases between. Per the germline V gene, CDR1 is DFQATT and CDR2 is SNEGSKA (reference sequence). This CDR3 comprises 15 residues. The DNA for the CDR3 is TGCAGTGCTAGAGATTCACAGGGAATCAATGAAAAACTGTTTTTT. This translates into CSARDSQGINEKLFF.

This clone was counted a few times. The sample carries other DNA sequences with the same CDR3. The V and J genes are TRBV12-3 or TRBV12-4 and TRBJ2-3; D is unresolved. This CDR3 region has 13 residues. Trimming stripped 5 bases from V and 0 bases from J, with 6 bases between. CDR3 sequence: CASSPTSTDTQYF. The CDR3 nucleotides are TGTGCCAGCAGTCCTACTAGCACAGATACGCAGTATTTT.

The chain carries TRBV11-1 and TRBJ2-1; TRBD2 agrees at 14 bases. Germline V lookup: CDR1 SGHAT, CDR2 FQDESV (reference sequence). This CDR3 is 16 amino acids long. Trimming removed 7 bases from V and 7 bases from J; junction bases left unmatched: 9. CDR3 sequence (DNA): TGTGCCAGCACCCACGGTGGGACTAGCGGGAGAAATGAGCAGTTCTTC. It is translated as CASTHGGTSGRNEQFF. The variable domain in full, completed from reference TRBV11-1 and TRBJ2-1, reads EAEVAQSPRYKITEKSQAVAFWCDPISGHATLYWYRQILGQGPELLVQFQDESVVDDSQLPKDRFSAERLKGVDSTLKIQPAELGDSAMYLCASTHGGTSGRNEQFFGPGTRLTVL.

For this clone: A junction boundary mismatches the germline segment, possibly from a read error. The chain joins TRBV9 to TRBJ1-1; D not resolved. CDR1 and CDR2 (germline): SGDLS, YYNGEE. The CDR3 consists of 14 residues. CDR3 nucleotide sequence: TGTGCCATCAGCGTAGACGCAGTTAACACTGAAGCTTTCTTT. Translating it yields CAISVDAVNTEAFF.

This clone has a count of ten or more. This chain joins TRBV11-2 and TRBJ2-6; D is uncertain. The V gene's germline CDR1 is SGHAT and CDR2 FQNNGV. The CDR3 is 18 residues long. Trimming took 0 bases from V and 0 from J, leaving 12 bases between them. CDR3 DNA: TGTGCCAGCAGCTTAGAAATGCTCATTAGCTCTGGGGCCAACGTCCTGACTTTC. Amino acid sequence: CASSLEMLISSGANVLTF.

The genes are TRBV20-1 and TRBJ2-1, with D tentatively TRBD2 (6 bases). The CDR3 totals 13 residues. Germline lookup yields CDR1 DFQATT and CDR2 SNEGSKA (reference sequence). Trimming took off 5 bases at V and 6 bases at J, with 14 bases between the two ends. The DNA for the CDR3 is TGCAGTGCTTTAACCGGGACTCCCAATGAGCAGTTCTTC. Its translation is CSALTGTPNEQFF.

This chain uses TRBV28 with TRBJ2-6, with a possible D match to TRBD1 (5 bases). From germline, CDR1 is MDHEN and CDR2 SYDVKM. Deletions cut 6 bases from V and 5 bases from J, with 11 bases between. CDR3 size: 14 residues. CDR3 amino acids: CASRSGRRANVLTF. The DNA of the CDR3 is TGTGCCAGCAGGTCAGGGCGTAGGGCCAACGTCCTGACTTTC.

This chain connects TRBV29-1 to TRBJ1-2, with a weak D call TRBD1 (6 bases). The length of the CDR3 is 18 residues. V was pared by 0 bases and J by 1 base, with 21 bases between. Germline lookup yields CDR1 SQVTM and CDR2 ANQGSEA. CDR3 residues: CSVEDLIITTGDNYGYTF. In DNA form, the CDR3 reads TGCAGCGTTGAAGATCTGATTATAACGACAGGAGATAACTATGGCTACACCTTC.

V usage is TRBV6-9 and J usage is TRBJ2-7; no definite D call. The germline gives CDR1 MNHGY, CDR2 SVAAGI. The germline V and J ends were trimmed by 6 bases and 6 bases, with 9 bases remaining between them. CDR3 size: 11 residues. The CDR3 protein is CASRNWFEQYF. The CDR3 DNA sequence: TGTGCCAGCAGGAACTGGTTCGAGCAGTACTTC.

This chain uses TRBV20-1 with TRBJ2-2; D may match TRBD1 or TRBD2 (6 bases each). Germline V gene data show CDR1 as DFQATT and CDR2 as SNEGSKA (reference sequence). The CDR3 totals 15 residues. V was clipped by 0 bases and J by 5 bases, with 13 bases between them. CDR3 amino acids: CSARDQQGRTGELFF. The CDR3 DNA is TGCAGTGCTAGAGATCAGCAGGGGAGGACCGGGGAGCTGTTTTTT.

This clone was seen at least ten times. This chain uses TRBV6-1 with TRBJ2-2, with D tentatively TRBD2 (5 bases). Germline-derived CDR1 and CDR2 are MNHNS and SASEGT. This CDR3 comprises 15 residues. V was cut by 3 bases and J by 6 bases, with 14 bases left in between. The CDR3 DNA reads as TGTGCCAGCAGTGATAAGGGAGAGGGTGCCGGGGAGCTGTTTTTT. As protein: CASSDKGEGAGELFF.

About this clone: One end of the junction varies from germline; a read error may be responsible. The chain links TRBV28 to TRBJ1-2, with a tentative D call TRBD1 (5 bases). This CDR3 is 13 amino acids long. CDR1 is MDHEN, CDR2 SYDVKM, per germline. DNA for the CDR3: TGTGCCAGCAGTTGGGGGGGAAGCTATTGCTACACCTTC. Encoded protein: CASSWGGSYCYTF.